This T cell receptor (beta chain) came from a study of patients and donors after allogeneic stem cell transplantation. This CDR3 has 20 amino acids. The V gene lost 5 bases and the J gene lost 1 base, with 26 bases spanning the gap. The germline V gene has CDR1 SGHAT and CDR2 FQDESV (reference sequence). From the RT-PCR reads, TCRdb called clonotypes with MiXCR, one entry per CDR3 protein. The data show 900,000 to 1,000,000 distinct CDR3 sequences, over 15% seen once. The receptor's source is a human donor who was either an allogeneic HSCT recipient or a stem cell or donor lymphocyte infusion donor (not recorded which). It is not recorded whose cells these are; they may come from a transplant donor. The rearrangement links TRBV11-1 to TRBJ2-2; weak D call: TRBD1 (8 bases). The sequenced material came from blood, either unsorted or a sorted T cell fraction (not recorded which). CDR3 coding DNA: TGTGCCAGCAGCCCCGCGGGGAGGGACAGGAGAATTTTGAACACCGGGGAGCTGTTTTTT. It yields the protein CASSPAGRDRRILNTGELFF.